Given below is one T cell receptor beta chain in context. It has no known antigen specificity. No per-base quality is available; no much larger clone lies one base away. The data belong to a study of Tregs in tolerant kidney transplant recipients (dated 2019 in TCRdb). Regarding the complete study: Transplants used related donors with nonmyeloablative bone marrow transplantation; mixed chimerism was transient in the human trials. Before combined kidney and bone marrow transplantation, this study identified donor-specific regulatory T cells using TCRbeta sequencing and then followed those same cells after transplant.

For TCRbeta CDR3 sequencing, genomic DNA was extracted from sorted cells using the QIAGEN DNeasy Blood and Tissue Kit. Through immunoSEQ, high-throughput TCRbeta CDR3 sequencing was done commercially, including PCR amplification with internal controls and bias correction. The paper's processing steps were these. A unique productive TCRbeta sequence was defined by the CDR3 nucleotide sequence when primers matched, and otherwise by the CDR3 amino acid sequence together with the Vbeta and Jbeta genes. Sorting error was corrected by removing sequences shared between sorted populations at a frequency ratio of 2:1 or less, and the remaining shared sequences were assigned to the higher population. A sequence counted as donor-reactive if, in CFSE-low cells, the sequence had a frequency of at least 0.01% and was expanded at least 5-fold compared with unstimulated cells. Jensen-Shannon divergence, calculated on the top 100 TCRbeta sequences ranked by frequency, was used to quantify repertoire divergence. When a sample had multiple sequencing runs, each run was corrected for sorting error separately and the runs were then pooled. In its TCRdb copy, this immuneACCESS table keeps in-frame sequences only and misses some clones. Where compared with another copy, unresolved V genes explain less than half of these, and the others have no known cause. D and trimming come from the DNA, and the V and J calls and clone size come from that table. The sample table lists over 60,000 clones, 98% of them with a count of one. The ten largest clones add up to 0.56% of the sample.

The sample's time point label is to be understood as: blood sample drawn before combined kidney and bone marrow transplant. Thawed PBMCs were FACS-sorted into unstimulated Tregs (CD4+CD25+CD127-), CD4+ non-Tregs (CD4+CD25-), CD4 cells and CD8 cells. The patients were several recipients of combined kidney and bone marrow transplants from the ITN036ST trial, and samples were available only from these trial subjects. Healthy control blood was processed to PBMCs with a Ficoll density gradient and then cryopreserved, whereas patient PBMCs were collected both before and after transplant. CDR1 and CDR2 are drawn from the germline V gene (reference sequence): MNHNY, SVGAGI. The CDR3 holds 11 amino acids from the cysteine to the phenylalanine. The kept DNA is CDR3 alone, 33 bases in frame from the first base. V is clipped by 5 bases and J by 7 bases, and the sequence between their germline boundaries is 5 bases long.

The paper as a whole reports these results and caveats: The study was constrained by small patient numbers, and validation of the findings is required in larger populations and under other immunosuppression protocols. Because the PCR primers were changed over time for some patients, nucleotide-level comparison could not be performed across the samples from those patients. Although technical replication error seemed to be minimal, the question of biological reproducibility was not addressed directly. Expanding Tregs with activated donor B cells appeared to identify the most biologically relevant and donor-specific TCRbeta repertoire. Donor-specific Treg expansion was found to exceed global Treg expansion in tolerant patients, suggesting antigen-driven rather than nonspecific expansion.

This sequence uses TRBV6-6 and TRBJ1-4; the D gene remains uncertain. Sequences were derived from CD4+ T cells from blood, sampled before the transplant. This receptor was obtained from a human donor who received a combined kidney and bone marrow transplant. In nucleotides, the sequence is TGTGCCAGCAGTACGGGTGAAAAACTGTTTTTT. This encodes CASSTGEKLFF.